Below are 11 T cell receptor beta chains sequenced from a single sample in a study of neurological immune-mediated disorders (dated by TCRdb to about 2019). The method behind the library was 5' RACE. The data were produced on an Illumina HiSeq 2500. TCRdb trimmed the raw reads at Q25, called clones with MiXCR and kept productive beta chains. Each CDR3 protein appears once, grouped with its most common genes and DNA. This sample lists about 55,000 distinct CDR3 sequences; 3% to 4% were detected once. The ten biggest clones cover roughly 2% of the sample. Source material: CD4+ T cells from blood. Every receptor here comes from a woman between 40 and 55 years old with multiple sclerosis.

Many counts were recorded for this clonotype. DNA of the CDR3: TGCAGTGCTAGACTAGCGGGGGGGAGGTCCTACAATGAGCAGTTCTTC. This codes for CSARLAGGRSYNEQFF. The J gene is TRBJ2-1, the V gene TRBV20-1, with 12 bases identical to TRBD2. V was clipped by 2 bases and J by 1 base; unmatched bases: 3. The CDR3 is 16 amino acids. CDR1 is DFQATT, CDR2 SNEGSKA, per germline (reference sequence).

This clonotype was recorded many times. This chain uses TRBV5-1 with TRBJ2-1; 7 nucleotides line up with TRBD2. This CDR3 contains 15 residues. Germline CDR1 is SGHRS and CDR2 is YFSETQ. Trimming removed 0 bases from V and 9 bases from J; junction bases left unmatched: 9. The CDR3 sequence: CASSLVLRGISEQFF. CDR3 coding DNA: TGCGCCAGCAGCTTGGTCTTGCGGGGGATAAGTGAGCAGTTCTTC. The full variable domain, in which reference TRBV5-1 and TRBJ2-1 provide the parts outside the CDR3, is KAGVTQTPRYLIKTRGQQVTLSCSPISGHRSVSWYQQTPGQGLQFLFEYFSETQRNKGNFPGRFSGRQFSNSRSEMNVSTLELGDSALYLCASSLVLRGISEQFFGPGTRLTVL.

This clonotype appeared many times. V usage is TRBV3-1 and J usage is TRBJ1-1; D uncertain. The CDR3 has 14 residues. In germline, CDR1 is LGHDT, CDR2 YNNKEL (reference sequence). Trimming left V 3 bases short and J 3 bases short, with 11 bases between. CDR3 loop: CASSQGVLDTEAFF. CDR3 bases: TGTGCCAGCAGCCAGGGCGTGTTGGACACTGAAGCTTTCTTT.

This clonotype was detected many times. The chain combines TRBV11-2 with TRBJ2-3, with TRBD2 matching over 7 bases. CDR3 length: 14 residues. From germline, CDR1 is SGHAT and CDR2 FQNNGV. The junction had 3 bases not matched to a gene; V was cut back by 4 bases and J by 2 bases. The CDR3 protein is CASSYRDYTDTQYF. The CDR3 nucleotides are TGTGCCAGCAGCTATCGGGACTACACAGATACGCAGTATTTT.

At least ten counts were recorded for this clonotype. The V gene is TRBV12-3 or TRBV12-4, the J gene TRBJ2-7; 9 positions match TRBD2. With V trimmed by 1 base and J by 3 bases, 7 bases remained unmatched. The CDR3 loop spans 16 amino acids. This CDR3 reads CASSLGELAGNYEQYF. The CDR3, as DNA: TGTGCCAGCAGTTTAGGGGAACTAGCGGGCAACTACGAGCAGTACTTC.

By its share, this clonotype is medium-sized. V is TRBV20-1 and J is TRBJ2-7; D may correspond to TRBD1 or TRBD2 (6 bases each). The ends were cut back, 6 bases at V and 4 bases at J, with 25 bases in the middle. The germline V gene encodes CDR1 DFQATT and CDR2 SNEGSKA (reference sequence). The CDR3 is 16 residues long. This CDR3 is CSAETAEGHRTYEQYF. CDR3 DNA sequence: TGCAGTGCCGAGACAGCGGAGGGACACCGAACGTACGAGCAGTACTTC.

There are many counts of this clonotype. The chain combines TRBV5-1 with TRBJ2-3, with TRBD1 matching over 8 bases. The CDR3 loop spans 14 amino acids. CDR1 is SGHRS, CDR2 YFSETQ, per germline. V lost 2 bases, J lost 5 bases, and 4 bases stayed unmatched. For the CDR3, the DNA is TGCGCCAGCAGCTTAGGACAGGGATTAGATACGCAGTATTTT. This codes for CASSLGQGLDTQYF.

In its sample, this clonotype was seen many times. The rearrangement joins TRBV20-1 to TRBJ1-1, with TRBD1 as a possible D gene (5 bases). The germline V gene encodes CDR1 DFQATT and CDR2 SNEGSKA (reference sequence). This CDR3 contains 14 residues. With 4 bases removed from V and 3 bases from J, the gap between germline ends came to 15 bases. CDR3 sequence: CSAKNRIDHTEAFF. CDR3 DNA: TGCAGTGCTAAGAACAGGATCGATCACACTGAAGCTTTCTTT.

This clonotype was seen repeatedly, ten times or more. This chain uses TRBV5-1 with TRBJ2-3; 9 bases align to TRBD2. Trimming cost V 4 bases and J 6 bases; bases outside gene matches: 12. Germline V gives CDR1 SGHRS, CDR2 YFSETQ. The length of the CDR3 is 16 residues. CDR3 region: CASSLSGGRFLDTQYF. CDR3 in DNA: TGCGCCAGCAGCCTGAGCGGGGGGCGATTTTTGGATACGCAGTATTTT.

This clonotype has a count of ten or more. This sequence joins TRBV5-5 and TRBJ1-2; 7 positions match TRBD1. CDR3 length: 15 amino acids. Looked up from germline, CDR1 is SGHKS and CDR2 is YYEKEE (reference sequence). J was trimmed by 2 bases and V by 1 base; bases with no gene match: 5. CDR3 nucleotides: TGTGCCAGCAGCTTGTTCAGGGGGATCAACTATGGCTACACCTTC. This encodes CASSLFRGINYGYTF. The entire variable domain, with the rest obtained from reference TRBV5-5 and TRBJ1-2, is as follows: DAGVTQSPTHLIKTRGQQVTLRCSPISGHKSVSWYQQVLGQGPQFIFQYYEKEERGRGNFPDRFSARQFPNYSSELNVNALLLGDSALYLCASSLFRGINYGYTFGSGTRLTVV.

This clonotype appeared many times. The chain employs TRBV3-1 and TRBJ1-3; D ambiguous. The ends were cut back, 0 bases at V and 0 bases at J, with 6 bases in the middle. The length of the CDR3 is 15 residues. Germline V gene data show CDR1 as LGHDT and CDR2 as YNNKEL (reference sequence). The CDR3 is CASSQDRVSGNTIYF. CDR3 sequence (DNA): TGTGCCAGCAGCCAAGATCGGGTCTCTGGAAACACCATATATTTT.